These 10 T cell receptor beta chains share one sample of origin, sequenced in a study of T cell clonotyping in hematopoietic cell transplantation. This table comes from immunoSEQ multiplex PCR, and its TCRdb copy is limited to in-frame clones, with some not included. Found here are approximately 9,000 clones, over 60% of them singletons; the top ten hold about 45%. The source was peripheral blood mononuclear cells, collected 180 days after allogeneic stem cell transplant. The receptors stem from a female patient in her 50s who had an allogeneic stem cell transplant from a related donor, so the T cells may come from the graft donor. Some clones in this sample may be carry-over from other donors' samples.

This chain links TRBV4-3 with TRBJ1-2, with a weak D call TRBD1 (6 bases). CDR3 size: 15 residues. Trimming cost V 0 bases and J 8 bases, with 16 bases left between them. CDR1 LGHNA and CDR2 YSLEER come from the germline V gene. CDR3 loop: CASSQDRHRVDGYTF. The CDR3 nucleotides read TGCGCCAGCAGCCAAGATCGGCACAGGGTTGACGGCTACACCTTC.

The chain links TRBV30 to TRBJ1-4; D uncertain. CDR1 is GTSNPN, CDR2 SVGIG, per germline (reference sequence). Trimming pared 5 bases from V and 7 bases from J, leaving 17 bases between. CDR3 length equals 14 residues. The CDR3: CAWGPKEDVEKLFF. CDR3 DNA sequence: TGTGCCTGGGGGCCAAAAGAGGATGTTGAAAAACTGTTTTTT.

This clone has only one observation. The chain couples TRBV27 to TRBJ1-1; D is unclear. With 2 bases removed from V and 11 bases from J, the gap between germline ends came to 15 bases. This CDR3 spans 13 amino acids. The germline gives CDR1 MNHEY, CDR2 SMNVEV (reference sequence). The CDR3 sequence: CASSLMRGGVAFF. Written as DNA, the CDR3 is TGTGCCAGCAGTTTAATGCGGGGTGGGGTTGCTTTCTTT.

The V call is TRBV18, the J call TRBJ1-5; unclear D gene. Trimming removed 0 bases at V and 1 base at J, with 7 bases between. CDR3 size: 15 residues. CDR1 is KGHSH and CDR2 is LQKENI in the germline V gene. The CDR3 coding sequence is TGTGCCAGCTCACCACCCGGCCAGAGCAATCAGCCCCAGCATTTT. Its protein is CASSPPGQSNQPQHF.

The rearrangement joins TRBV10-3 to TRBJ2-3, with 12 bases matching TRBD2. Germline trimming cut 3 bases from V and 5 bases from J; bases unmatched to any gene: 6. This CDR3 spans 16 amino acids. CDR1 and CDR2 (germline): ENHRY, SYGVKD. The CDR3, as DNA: TGTGCCATCAGTGATGCTAGCGGGGGGGCCGGAGATACGCAGTATTTT. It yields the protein CAISDASGGAGDTQYF.

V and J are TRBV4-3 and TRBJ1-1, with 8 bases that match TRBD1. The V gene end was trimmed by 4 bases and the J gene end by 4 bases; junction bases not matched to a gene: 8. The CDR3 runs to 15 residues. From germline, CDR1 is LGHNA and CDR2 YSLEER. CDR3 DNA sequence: TGCGCCAGCAGCCGGATGGACAGGGACTTCACTGAAGCTTTCTTT. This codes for CASSRMDRDFTEAFF.

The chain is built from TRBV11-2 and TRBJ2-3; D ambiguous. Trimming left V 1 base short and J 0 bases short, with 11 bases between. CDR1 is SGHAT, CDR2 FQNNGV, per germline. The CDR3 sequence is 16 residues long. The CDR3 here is CASSLGSAASTDTQYF. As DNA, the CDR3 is TGTGCCAGCAGCTTAGGGTCGGCAGCTAGCACAGATACGCAGTATTTT.

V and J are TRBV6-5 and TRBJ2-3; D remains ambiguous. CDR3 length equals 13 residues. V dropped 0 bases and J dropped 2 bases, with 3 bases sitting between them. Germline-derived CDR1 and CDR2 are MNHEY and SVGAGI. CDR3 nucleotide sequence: TGTGCCAGCAGTTACTCGTTCACAGATACGCAGTATTTT. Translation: CASSYSFTDTQYF.

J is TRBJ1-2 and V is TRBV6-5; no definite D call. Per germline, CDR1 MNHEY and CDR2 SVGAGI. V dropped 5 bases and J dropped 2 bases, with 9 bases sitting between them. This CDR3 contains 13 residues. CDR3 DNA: TGTGCCAGCAGTCTAACACAGAACTATGGCTACACCTTC. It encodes CASSLTQNYGYTF.

Written as DNA, the CDR3 is TGTGCCAGCAGTCTCTTTGGGACTGAGAATGAGCAGTTCTTC. It yields the protein CASSLFGTENEQFF. This sequence joins TRBV28 and TRBJ2-1; D perhaps matches TRBD2 (6 bases). This CDR3 has 14 residues. The germline V gene has CDR1 MDHEN and CDR2 SYDVKM. V was pared by 5 bases and J by 7 bases, with 15 bases between.